The 26 T cell receptor beta chains reported below all come from one sample, sequenced in a study. TCRdb processed the RT-PCR reads anew with MiXCR; each CDR3 protein has one entry. Among hundreds of thousands of distinct CDR3 sequences, 11% to 15% were seen once, and the ten largest hold 3.6%. Source material: memory CD4+ T cells from blood. The receptor source for this set is a female donor in good health, serving as a healthy control.

The chain joins TRBV18 to TRBJ2-5; 8 nucleotides line up with TRBD2. The CDR3 loop spans 17 amino acids. The V and J ends lost 2 bases and 5 bases, in that order; junction bases with no gene match: 13. Germline-derived CDR1 and CDR2 are KGHSH and LQKENI. The CDR3 sequence: CASSPGSGSPDGETQYF. The CDR3 nucleotides are TGTGCCAGCTCACCAGGGAGCGGGAGCCCCGATGGGGAGACCCAGTACTTC.

Only a few counts were recorded for this clonotype. This chain uses TRBV6-1 with TRBJ2-1, with D possibly matching TRBD2 (5 bases). The germline gives CDR1 MNHNS, CDR2 SASEGT. V dropped 3 bases and J dropped 5 bases, with 14 bases sitting between them. CDR3 size: 15 residues. The CDR3 nucleotides are TGTGCCAGCAGTGATGAGGGAGCCAGCGACAATGAGCAGTTCTTC. Its translation is CASSDEGASDNEQFF.

This clonotype was picked up a small number of times. The junction departs from the called germline gene at one end, perhaps through a read error. V is TRBV7-3 and J is TRBJ2-2; TRBD2 matches 7 bases. CDR1 and CDR2 (germline): SGHTA, FQGTGA. The CDR3 sequence is 14 residues long. CDR3 DNA: TGTGCCAGCAGCCGGGACTATAACATCGGGGAGCTGTTTTTT. Translation gives CASSRDYNIGELFF.

This clonotype was observed a few times. The chain carries TRBV10-3 and TRBJ1-1; no clear D gene. Germline V gives CDR1 ENHRY, CDR2 SYGVKD. V was clipped by 7 bases and J by 2 bases, with 11 bases between them. The CDR3 runs 13 residues. The CDR3 here is CAINREVNTEAFF. The CDR3 nucleotides read TGTGCCATCAACCGGGAGGTAAACACTGAAGCTTTCTTT.

The gene calls are TRBV5-1 and TRBJ1-1; 9 positions match TRBD1. Germline-derived CDR1 and CDR2 are SGHRS and YFSETQ. The CDR3 runs 15 residues. J was trimmed by 2 bases and V by 4 bases; bases with no gene match: 6. The DNA of the CDR3 is TGCGCCAGCAGCCTAGGGACAGGGTTTAACACTGAAGCTTTCTTT. Protein: CASSLGTGFNTEAFF.

This clonotype was found a few times. V is TRBV11-1 and J is TRBJ2-7; 9 bases agree with TRBD2. The CDR3 extends over 15 amino acids. The V and J ends lost 1 base and 6 bases, in that order; junction bases with no gene match: 7. Germline CDR1 reads SGHAT; CDR2 reads FQDESV (reference sequence). The CDR3 protein is CASSLGATSGREQYF. The CDR3 coding sequence is TGTGCCAGCAGCTTAGGGGCTACTAGCGGGCGCGAGCAGTACTTC.

This clonotype was detected ten times or more. The chain employs TRBV6-2 or TRBV6-3 and TRBJ2-3; TRBD2 matches 13 bases. Trimming removed 2 bases from V and 11 bases from J; junction bases left unmatched: 10. Looked up from germline, CDR1 is MNHEY and CDR2 is SVGEGT. The CDR3 spans 16 residues. CDR3 nucleotide sequence: TGTGCCAGCAGTTACCCACACGGACTAGCGGGAGAGGGGCAGTATTTT. Amino acids: CASSYPHGLAGEGQYF.

This clonotype showed up just a few times. This rearrangement joins TRBV12-3 or TRBV12-4 to TRBJ2-1; 8 nucleotides agree with TRBD2. V lost 7 bases, J lost 8 bases, and 22 bases stayed unmatched. This CDR3 contains 18 residues. The DNA for the CDR3 is TGTGCCAGCAAACTAAGGGGATCAATAGCGGGATACGTCGATGAGCAGTTCTTC. Its protein product is CASKLRGSIAGYVDEQFF.

The CDR3 region has the DNA TGTGCCAGCAGTTACTTAGGACAGGGGTGGGGCAATGAGCAGTTCTTC. Protein product: CASSYLGQGWGNEQFF. This chain joins TRBV6-6 and TRBJ2-1; 9 positions match TRBD1. The V gene's germline CDR1 is MNHNY and CDR2 SVGAGI (reference sequence). The CDR3 contains 16 residues. Unmatched junction bases numbered 7, after V lost 1 base and J lost 6 bases.

This clonotype was detected only once. Possible read error: a much larger clone is one base away. This rearrangement joins TRBV5-1 to TRBJ2-3; a weak D match, TRBD1 (6 bases). The germline V gene has CDR1 SGHRS and CDR2 YFSETQ. The CDR3 sequence is 14 residues long. V lost 4 bases and J lost 5, with 14 bases in between. The CDR3 region is CASSPEQGLDTQYF. The CDR3, as DNA: TGCGCCAGCAGCCCCGAACAGGGATTAGATACGCAGTATTTT.

This clonotype was seen many times. The gene calls are TRBV20-1 and TRBJ2-5, with 9 positions matching TRBD2. The length of the CDR3 is 16 residues. Germline values: CDR1 DFQATT, CDR2 SNEGSKA (reference sequence). The J segment lost 5 bases and the V segment lost 1 base, leaving 11 bases of the junction unmatched. The CDR3 DNA is TGCAGTGCTAGAGGACCCGGCGGGAGGGCCGAGGAGACCCAGTACTTC. This sequence encodes CSARGPGGRAEETQYF.

J is TRBJ2-1 and V is TRBV7-6; 12 positions agree with TRBD2. The V segment lost 5 bases and the J segment 5 bases; nucleotides outside the gene matches: 4. CDR1 and CDR2 from the germline V gene are SGHVS and FNYEAQ. The CDR3 contains 15 residues. CDR3 amino acids: CASSPSGRADNEQFF. As DNA, the CDR3 is TGTGCCAGCAGCCCTAGCGGGAGGGCCGACAATGAGCAGTTCTTC.

This clonotype has more than one count but fewer than ten. The chain has TRBV28 and TRBJ2-7; weak D call: TRBD2 (6 bases). The CDR3 covers 14 residues. In germline, CDR1 is MDHEN, CDR2 SYDVKM. The V end was cut by 2 bases, the J end by 4 bases, with 12 bases between. The CDR3 spells CASSLAGYQYEQYF. CDR3 DNA: TGTGCCAGCAGTTTAGCGGGATATCAATACGAGCAGTACTTC.

This rearrangement joins TRBV11-2 to TRBJ1-1; no reliable D call. This CDR3 has 12 amino acids. V lost 5 bases and J 6 bases, leaving 10 bases between the germline ends. The germline gives CDR1 SGHAT, CDR2 FQNNGV. In DNA form, the CDR3 reads TGTGCCAGCAGCGTACTAAATTCTGAAGCTTTCTTT. Translation gives CASSVLNSEAFF.

Many counts were recorded for this clonotype. J is TRBJ1-5 and V is TRBV12-3 or TRBV12-4; D may be TRBD1 (6 bases). The CDR3 length is 15 residues. Trimming took 7 bases from V and 7 from J, leaving 20 bases between them. As DNA, the CDR3 is TGTGCCAGCACCTACGGGGAACAGGGAGGACAGCCCCAGCATTTT. This sequence encodes CASTYGEQGGQPQHF.

The rearrangement links TRBV6-5 to TRBJ2-3; D may be TRBD1 (6 bases). Trimming removed 6 bases at V and 2 bases at J, with 12 bases between. The CDR3 contains 14 residues. Germline CDR1 reads MNHEY; CDR2 reads SVGAGI. The CDR3 region has the DNA TGTGCCAGCAGCAGGCACAGGGACACAGATACGCAGTATTTT. Its protein is CASSRHRDTDTQYF.

The J gene is TRBJ2-6, the V gene TRBV4-3, with D perhaps matching TRBD1 (5 bases). CDR1 is LGHNA, CDR2 YSLEER, per germline. The V end was cut by 2 bases, the J end by 4 bases, with 12 bases between. The CDR3 contains 16 residues. DNA of the CDR3: TGCGCCAGCAGCCAAATGGGGCGACGAGGGGCCAACGTCCTGACTTTC. Residues: CASSQMGRRGANVLTF.

This rearrangement joins TRBV5-4 to TRBJ2-3; TRBD1 agrees at 7 bases. Trimming at V came to 4 bases and at J to 3 bases, leaving 8 bases not matched to a gene. This CDR3 has 15 amino acids. Germline V lookup: CDR1 SGHNT, CDR2 YYREEE (reference sequence). The CDR3 loop is CASSATGTLTDTQYF. In DNA, the CDR3 is TGTGCCAGCAGCGCGACAGGGACCTTAACAGATACGCAGTATTTT. Based on the CDR3 plus reference TRBV5-4 and TRBJ2-3, the full variable domain is ETGVTQSPTHLIKTRGQQVTLRCSSQSGHNTVSWYQQALGQGPQFIFQYYREEENGRGNFPPRFSGLQFPNYSSELNVNALELDDSALYLCASSATGTLTDTQYFGPGTRLTVL.

The rearrangement uses TRBV12-3 or TRBV12-4 and TRBJ2-2, with a possible D match to TRBD1 (6 bases). The germline V and J ends were trimmed by 6 bases and 8 bases, with 13 bases remaining between them. This CDR3 has 13 residues. Here the CDR3 reads CASRPDRGGELFF. DNA of the CDR3: TGTGCCAGCAGGCCGGACAGAGGGGGGGAGCTGTTTTTT.

The chain couples TRBV12-3 or TRBV12-4 to TRBJ1-6, with 8 bases identical to TRBD1. The CDR3 totals 16 residues. The V and J ends lost 7 bases and 7 bases, in that order; junction bases with no gene match: 12. The CDR3 region is CASTPQGALGNSPLHF. The CDR3, as DNA: TGTGCCAGCACGCCTCAGGGGGCGCTTGGCAATTCACCCCTCCACTTT.

This clonotype was observed a handful of times. The rearrangement joins TRBV27 to TRBJ2-1; TRBD2 aligns across 10 bases. The CDR3 covers 17 residues. Trimming cost V 2 bases and J 2 bases; bases outside gene matches: 6. Per the germline V gene, CDR1 is MNHEY and CDR2 is SMNVEV (reference sequence). CDR3 sequence (DNA): TGTGCCAGCAGTTTAGTGGGACTAGCGCGCACCTACAATGAGCAGTTCTTC. Translation: CASSLVGLARTYNEQFF.

This clonotype was counted ten times or more. This sequence joins TRBV10-3 and TRBJ2-1, with 9 positions matching TRBD2. The CDR3 consists of 20 residues. The V and J ends lost 0 bases and 0 bases, in that order; junction bases with no gene match: 12. The germline V gene encodes CDR1 ENHRY and CDR2 SYGVKD. CDR3 sequence: CAISESTGSGSQSSYNEQFF. The CDR3 nucleotides read TGTGCCATCAGTGAGTCGACCGGTAGCGGGAGTCAAAGCTCCTACAATGAGCAGTTCTTC.

The chain links TRBV5-4 to TRBJ2-5, with TRBD2 matching 8 bases. V lost 4 bases and J lost 2; bases outside the gene matches: 7. This CDR3 spans 15 amino acids. Germline V CDR1 and CDR2: SGHNT, YYREEE (reference sequence). The CDR3 DNA follows: TGTGCCAGCAGCCCCCGTAGCGGGGCTCAAGAGACCCAGTACTTC. It specifies CASSPRSGAQETQYF.

This clonotype was seen at least ten times. The J gene is TRBJ1-3, the V gene TRBV29-1, with D possibly TRBD1 on 6 matching bases. With 5 bases removed from V and 2 bases from J, the gap between germline ends came to 10 bases. CDR3 length: 13 residues. The germline V gene encodes CDR1 SQVTM and CDR2 ANQGSEA. The CDR3 coding sequence is TGCAGCGTTATACAGGGTGCTGGAAACACCATATATTTT. It codes for CSVIQGAGNTIYF. The entire variable domain, with the rest obtained from reference TRBV29-1 and TRBJ1-3, is as follows: SAVISQKPSRDICQRGTSLTIQCQVDSQVTMMFWYRQQPGQSLTLIATANQGSEATYESGFVIDKFPISRPNLTFSTLTVSNMSPEDSSIYLCSVIQGAGNTIYFGEGSWLTVV.

The chain uses TRBV30 and TRBJ2-3, with a possible D match to TRBD1 (5 bases). Germline V gene data show CDR1 as GTSNPN and CDR2 as SVGIG (reference sequence). The CDR3 has 14 amino acids. V was cut by 2 bases and J by 2 bases, with 11 bases left in between. The chain's CDR3 is CAWSLGDYTDTQYF. The CDR3 nucleotides read TGTGCCTGGAGTCTAGGGGATTACACAGATACGCAGTATTTT.

There are a few counts of this clonotype. The chain joins TRBV15 to TRBJ2-2; no clear D. Per the germline V gene, CDR1 is LNHNV and CDR2 is YYDKDF (reference sequence). The CDR3 has 13 residues. Trimming removed 8 bases at V and 5 bases at J, with 12 bases between. The CDR3 reads CATSRDLTGELFF. CDR3 in DNA: TGTGCCACCTCAAGGGATTTAACCGGGGAGCTGTTTTTT.